This T cell receptor beta chain was identified during a study of radiation and T cells in renal cell carcinoma. Background on the study: Nephrectomy followed 15 Gy stereotactic body radiation by 4 weeks.

Time point defined: blood 2 weeks post-SBRT. This sample's treatment: 15 Gy SBRT to primary tumor, nephrectomy 4 weeks later. Blood was sampled at baseline, 2 weeks and 4 weeks after SBRT. Some clones are missing from TCRdb's copy, which holds only in-frame ones; the method was immunoSEQ multiplex PCR. The sample yields 70,000 to 100,000 clones, around 86% seen once. Sequencing was performed on blood, taken from a patient whose treatment included radiotherapy and nephrectomy. The clonotype originates from a woman between 50 and 59 years old with renal cell carcinoma.

DNA for the CDR3: TGTGCCAGCAGCGGATCCAGACAGGGATCTGGAAACACCATATATTTT. Translation: CASSGSRQGSGNTIYF. The rearrangement uses TRBV9 and TRBJ1-3; 7 positions agree with TRBD1. Trimming removed 3 bases from V and 1 base from J; junction bases left unmatched: 7. Germline V lookup: CDR1 SGDLS, CDR2 YYNGEE. The CDR3 covers 16 residues.